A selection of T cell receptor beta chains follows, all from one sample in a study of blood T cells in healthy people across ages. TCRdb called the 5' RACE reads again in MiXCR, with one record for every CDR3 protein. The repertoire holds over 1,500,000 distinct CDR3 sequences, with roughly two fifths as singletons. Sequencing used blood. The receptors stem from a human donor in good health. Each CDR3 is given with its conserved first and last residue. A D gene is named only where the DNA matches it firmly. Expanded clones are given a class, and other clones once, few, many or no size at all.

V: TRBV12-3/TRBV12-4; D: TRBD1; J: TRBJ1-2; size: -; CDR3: CASSWPGQGINGYTF; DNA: TGTGCCAGCAGCTGGCCGGGACAGGGTATTAATGGCTACACCTTC
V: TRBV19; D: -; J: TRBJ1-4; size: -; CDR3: CASSPGEVDNEKLFF; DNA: TGTGCCAGTAGCCCAGGGGAGGTCGATAATGAAAAACTGTTTTTT
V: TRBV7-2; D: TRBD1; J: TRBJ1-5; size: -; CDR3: CASSIGGAGGAYSNQPQHF; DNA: TGTGCCAGCAGTATAGGGGGGGCAGGGGGCGCGTACAGCAATCAGCCCCAGCATTTT
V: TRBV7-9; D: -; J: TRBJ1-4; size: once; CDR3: CASSFGLKPHEKLFF; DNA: TGTGCCAGCAGCTTTGGACTAAAACCGCATGAAAAACTGTTTTTT
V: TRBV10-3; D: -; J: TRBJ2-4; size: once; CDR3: CAIRGESSYNEQYF; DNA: TGTGCCATCAGGGGCGAGAGCTCCTACAATGAGCAGTACTTC
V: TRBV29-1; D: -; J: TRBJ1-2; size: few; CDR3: CSVDGHPYGYTF; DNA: TGCAGCGTTGATGGGCACCCCTATGGCTACACCTTC
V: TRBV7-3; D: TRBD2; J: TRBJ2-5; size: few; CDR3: CASSLRAGGAPETQYF; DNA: TGTGCCAGCAGCTTAAGAGCGGGGGGTGCCCCGGAGACCCAGTACTTC
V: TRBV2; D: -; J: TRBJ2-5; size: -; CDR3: CASSVFRDMGETQYF; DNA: TGTGCCAGCAGTGTTTTCCGGGACATGGGAGAGACCCAGTACTTC
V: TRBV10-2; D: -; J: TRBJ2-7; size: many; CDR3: CASTRDYEQYF; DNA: TGCGCCAGCACCAGGGACTACGAGCAGTACTTC
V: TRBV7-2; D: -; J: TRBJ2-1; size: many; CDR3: CASSLERAGRDEQFF; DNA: TGTGCCAGCAGCTTAGAAAGGGCGGGGCGGGATGAGCAGTTCTTC
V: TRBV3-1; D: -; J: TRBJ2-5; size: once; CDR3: CASSQAAGLEAQYF; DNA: TGTGCCAGCAGCCAAGCGGCTGGGCTGGAGGCCCAGTACTTC
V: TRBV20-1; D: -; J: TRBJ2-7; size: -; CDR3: CSATTQYEQYF; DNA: TGCAGTGCTACGACTCAGTACGAGCAGTACTTC
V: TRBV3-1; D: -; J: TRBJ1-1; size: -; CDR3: CASSLSRKRDTEAFF; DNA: TGTGCCAGCAGCTTAAGCCGCAAAAGGGACACTGAAGCTTTCTTT
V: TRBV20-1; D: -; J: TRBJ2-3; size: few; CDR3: CSASIAEDTQYF; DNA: TGCAGTGCTAGTATCGCGGAGGATACGCAGTATTTT
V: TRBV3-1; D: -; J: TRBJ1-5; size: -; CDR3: CASSQTLDSNQPQHF; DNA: TGTGCCAGCAGTCAAACATTGGATAGCAATCAGCCCCAGCATTTT